The rows below give T cell receptor beta chains drawn from one sample of a study of T cell responses to AZD1222 COVID-19 vaccine. Sequencing used immunoSEQ multiplex PCR; TCRdb keeps in-frame clones, though not all of them. The sample carries about 120,000 clones, around 90% recorded once. The specimen comprised peripheral blood, sampled on day 0 of AZD1222 vaccination. The source is an adult in good health. Both conserved end residues are part of each CDR3. D genes are given only for firm matches. The size field is filled for only some rows; it gives once, few, many or a size class.

clone_size d_call j_call v_call cdr3_nt cdr3_aa
NA NA TRBJ2-1 TRBV4-1 TGCGCCAGCAGCCACCCTCCGGGATTCTCCTACAATGAGCAGTTCTTC CASSHPPGFSYNEQFF
NA TRBD1 TRBJ1-2 TRBV7-2 TGTGCCAGCAGCTACACAGGGGGGAAGAACTATGGCTACACCTTC CASSYTGGKNYGYTF
NA TRBD2 TRBJ2-6 TRBV4-2 TGTGCCAGCAGCCAAGATGGACTAGCGGGATCTGGGGCCAACGTCCTGACTTTC CASSQDGLAGSGANVLTF
NA TRBD1 TRBJ1-1 TRBV5-1 TGCGCCAGCAGTCCGGACGCAGGGGGAACTGAAGCTTTCTTT CASSPDAGGTEAFF
NA TRBD2 TRBJ2-7 TRBV7-3 TGTGCCAGCAGCTCCGGACTAGCGGGATCGAGCTCCTACGAGCAGTACTTC CASSSGLAGSSSYEQYF
NA NA TRBJ1-2 TRBV12-3/TRBV12-4 TGTGCCACCGGATGGGGGGGAGTTGGCTACACCTTC CATGWGGVGYTF
NA NA TRBJ1-1 TRBV5-5 TGTGCCAGCAGCTTCCGGACACTGAACACTGAAGCTTTCTTT CASSFRTLNTEAFF
once TRBD2 TRBJ2-1 TRBV6-5 TGTGCCAGCTCCGGGACTAGGGGACGCAATGAGCAGTTCTTC CASSGTRGRNEQFF
NA NA TRBJ2-2 TRBV5-4 TGTGCCAGCAGCTTGGAGGGGCTGCACACCGGGGAGCTGTTTTTT CASSLEGLHTGELFF
NA NA TRBJ2-4 TRBV5-1 TGCGCCAGCAGCTTGGAGAGGGGAGAATTGGCCAAAAACATTCAGTACTTC CASSLERGELAKNIQYF
NA TRBD1 TRBJ1-2 TRBV28 TGTGCCAGCAGTTCCATAAAACATATAATACAGGGGGCCAGTGGCTACACCTTC CASSSIKHIIQGASGYTF
NA NA TRBJ1-5 TRBV27 TGTGCCAGCACTTTGACAGGTTATAGCAATCAGCCCCAGCATTTT CASTLTGYSNQPQHF
NA NA TRBJ1-1 TRBV4-3 TGCGCCAGCAGCCCCTTCCCGGGACAAGATGAAGCTTTCTTT CASSPFPGQDEAFF
NA TRBD1 TRBJ2-7 TRBV30 TGTGCCTGGAGTGTACCGGGACAGGGCCGGGCCGAGCAGTACTTC CAWSVPGQGRAEQYF
NA NA TRBJ2-3 TRBV15 TGTGCCACCAGCAGAGGGGGCCAGGGGGATACGCAGTATTTT CATSRGGQGDTQYF
NA NA TRBJ2-3 TRBV11-1 TGTGCCAGCAGACTTAGATCTGATCATACGCAGTATTTT CASRLRSDHTQYF
NA TRBD1 TRBJ2-5 TRBV5-1 TGCGCCAGCAGCTTGGGGACAGGTCAAGAGACCCAGTACTTC CASSLGTGQETQYF
NA NA TRBJ2-7 TRBV6-5 TGTGCCAGCGCCATTATGGGGCAGACCTACGAGCAGTACTTC CASAIMGQTYEQYF
NA NA TRBJ2-2 TRBV18 TGTGCCAGCTCACCTTCTCCTGCGCCTACGAACACCGGGGAGCTGTTTTTT CASSPSPAPTNTGELFF
NA TRBD1 TRBJ2-5 TRBV29-1 TGCAGCGTTGAAACCCCGGGACAGGGTATGATCGGAGAGACCCAGTACTTC CSVETPGQGMIGETQYF
NA NA TRBJ2-7 TRBV3-1/TRBV3-2 TGTGCCAGCAGCCGGAACCCGGGGGCTTCCTACGAGCAGTACTTC CASSRNPGASYEQYF
NA NA TRBJ1-4 TRBV5-8 TGTGCCAGCAGTTCACCCAGGGCCAACGGTGAAAAACTGTTTTTT CASSSPRANGEKLFF
NA NA TRBJ2-7 TRBV11-2 TGTGCCAGCAGCTCCCCTACCTACGAGCAGTACTTC CASSSPTYEQYF
NA NA TRBJ1-6 TRBV10-3 TGTGCCATCAGCGAGTTACCGGGACAAGGCGGGTTCTCCTATAATTCACCCCTCCACTTT CAISELPGQGGFSYNSPLHF
NA NA TRBJ2-7 TRBV29-1 TGCAGCGTTGAAGTTTGGAGCTCCTACGAGCAGTACTTC CSVEVWSSYEQYF
NA NA TRBJ2-5 TRBV5-1 TGCGCCAGCAGCTTGAGGACAGTTAGTCAAGAGACCCAGTACTTC CASSLRTVSQETQYF
NA TRBD1 TRBJ1-3 TRBV7-2 TGTGCCAGCAGCTCTCAGGGGGCGGGAAACACCATATATTTT CASSSQGAGNTIYF
NA TRBD2 TRBJ2-7 TRBV27 TGTGCCAGCAGTTCACCTATAGCGGGGCCCTACGAGCAGTACTTC CASSSPIAGPYEQYF
NA NA TRBJ1-5 TRBV10-1 TGCGCCAGCAGTGGCCGTGGGGGATCCCAGCCCCAGCATTTT CASSGRGGSQPQHF
NA NA TRBJ2-1 TRBV9 TGTGCCAGCAGCGCAAGCGGTGGTGTGGCGGGCGGGACAGCTCGCCCCTACAATGAGCAGTTCTTC CASSASGGVAGGTARPYNEQFF
NA NA TRBJ1-5 TRBV2 TGTGCCAGCAGACCACCCGACAGTCTCAATCAGCCCCAGCATTTT CASRPPDSLNQPQHF
NA NA TRBJ2-5 TRBV6-6 TGTGCCAGCAGTAACCAGGGGGGGCGGGAGACCCAGTACTTC CASSNQGGRETQYF
NA NA TRBJ2-2 TRBV11-3 TGTGCCAGCAGCTTATCAATGGCAGGGCCGAACACCGGGGAGCTGTTTTTT CASSLSMAGPNTGELFF
NA NA TRBJ1-1 TRBV7-2 TGTGCCAGCAGCCCTGGGTCTGTGAACACTGAAGCTTTCTTT CASSPGSVNTEAFF
NA TRBD2 TRBJ2-1 TRBV6-6 TGTGCCAGCAGTGGGATAGGAATAGCGGGGAATGAGCAGTTCTTC CASSGIGIAGNEQFF
NA NA TRBJ2-7 TRBV21-1 TGTGCCAGCACAGTATCTAGCTCCTACGAGCAGTACTTC CASTVSSSYEQYF
NA NA TRBJ1-1 TRBV7-9 TGTGCCAGCCTTGGACGGAAAAACACTGAAGCTTTCTTT CASLGRKNTEAFF
once TRBD1 TRBJ2-7 TRBV7-8 TGTGCCAGCACCCCAGGGGCCCGGACAGGGGGATACGAGCAGTACTTC CASTPGARTGGYEQYF
NA NA TRBJ2-1 TRBV7-6 TGTGCCAGCAGCCCAGGGCCACTCAGAAGCTCCTACAATGAGCAGTTCTTC CASSPGPLRSSYNEQFF
NA TRBD2 TRBJ2-2 TRBV6-5 TGTGCCAGTCGGGAGGGCCCGGTCACCGGGGAGCTGTTTTTT CASREGPVTGELFF
NA NA TRBJ1-2 TRBV19 TGTGCCAGTATGGGACCCTGGAAGGACCGATTTGCTAACTATGGCTACACCTTC CASMGPWKDRFANYGYTF
NA NA TRBJ1-1 TRBV18 TGTGCCAGCTCACCCACTACAGGGAGTGAAGCTTTCTTT CASSPTTGSEAFF
NA TRBD2 TRBJ2-7 TRBV6-2/TRBV6-3 TGTGCCAGCAGTTACAGCGGGAGGGCCAGCGAGCAGTACTTC CASSYSGRASEQYF
NA NA TRBJ2-3 TRBV7-3 TGTGCCAGCAGCTTATCCCCTACAGATACGCAGTATTTT CASSLSPTDTQYF
NA NA TRBJ1-5 TRBV6-1 TGTGCCAGCAGTGAGGAAGGCAGGGACAATCAGCCCCAGCATTTT CASSEEGRDNQPQHF